Listed below are T cell receptor beta chains from one sample, sequenced in a study of cytomegalovirus exposure and HLA in healthy donors. Sequenced by immunoSEQ multiplex PCR; TCRdb stores in-frame clones only, minus some. The data show around 150,000 clones, approximately 78% seen once. Sequencing was done on a sample of PBMCs. The receptors were gathered from a woman in her 30s in good health and CMV-seropositive. CDR3s include the opening cysteine and the closing phenylalanine or tryptophan. Fields, in order: V gene, D gene, J gene, clone size, CDR3 DNA, CDR3 protein. D genes are given only for firm matches. Not all rows give a size; the values are once, few, many and, for expanded clones, a class.

V gene: TRBV15
D gene: TRBD1
J gene: TRBJ2-7
clone size: NA
CDR3 DNA: TGTGCCACCAGCAGGGAGACAGGGTCTCCCACCTACGAGCAGTACTTC
CDR3 protein: CATSRETGSPTYEQYF

V gene: TRBV11-2
D gene: NA
J gene: TRBJ2-1
clone size: NA
CDR3 DNA: TGTGCCAGCAGCTTAGGGAGCGATGAGCAGTTCTTC
CDR3 protein: CASSLGSDEQFF

V gene: TRBV6-1
D gene: NA
J gene: TRBJ2-2
clone size: NA
CDR3 DNA: TGTGCCAGCACCCTAGTAGCTTATGGGACCGGGGAGCTGTTTTTT
CDR3 protein: CASTLVAYGTGELFF

V gene: TRBV5-6
D gene: TRBD2
J gene: TRBJ2-1
clone size: few
CDR3 DNA: TGTGCCAGCAGTCATAGCGGGGGTCTCCTCTCCTACAATGAGCAGTTCTTC
CDR3 protein: CASSHSGGLLSYNEQFF

V gene: TRBV28
D gene: TRBD1
J gene: TRBJ1-4
clone size: NA
CDR3 DNA: TGTGCCAGCAGACCCGGGACAGGGGCAACTAATGAAAAACTGTTTTTT
CDR3 protein: CASRPGTGATNEKLFF

V gene: TRBV9
D gene: TRBD2
J gene: TRBJ2-6
clone size: NA
CDR3 DNA: TGTGCCAGCAGCCGGGGGGGTGGTGGGGCCAACGTCCCGACTTTC
CDR3 protein: CASSRGGGGANVPTF

V gene: TRBV27
D gene: NA
J gene: TRBJ2-7
clone size: NA
CDR3 DNA: TGTGCCAGCAGTTTGGGCAGAACCTACGAGCAGTACTTC
CDR3 protein: CASSLGRTYEQYF

V gene: TRBV6-6
D gene: NA
J gene: TRBJ1-4
clone size: few
CDR3 DNA: TGTGCCAGCAGACGGGGGTCAACTAATGAAAAACTGTTTTTT
CDR3 protein: CASRRGSTNEKLFF

V gene: TRBV4-1
D gene: TRBD1
J gene: TRBJ1-2
clone size: NA
CDR3 DNA: TGCGCCAGCAGCCAAGCGGTGACAGGGAGAACTGGTGGCTACACCTTC
CDR3 protein: CASSQAVTGRTGGYTF

V gene: TRBV28
D gene: TRBD1
J gene: TRBJ1-4
clone size: NA
CDR3 DNA: TGTGCCAGCAGTTCACCACGGGATCGCAGGGGGCTTGAAAAACTGTTTTTT
CDR3 protein: CASSSPRDRRGLEKLFF

V gene: TRBV7-2
D gene: NA
J gene: TRBJ2-1
clone size: NA
CDR3 DNA: TGTGCCAGCAGCTTAGCGTCTCACGGGGGCAATGAGCAGTTCTTC
CDR3 protein: CASSLASHGGNEQFF

V gene: TRBV7-6
D gene: NA
J gene: TRBJ1-5
clone size: NA
CDR3 DNA: TGTGCCAGCAGCCTGGACGGGAATAGCAATCAGCCCCAGCATTTT
CDR3 protein: CASSLDGNSNQPQHF

V gene: TRBV5-1
D gene: NA
J gene: TRBJ1-2
clone size: NA
CDR3 DNA: TGCGCCAGCAGCTTGTATAATATGGGCAACTATGGCTACACCTTC
CDR3 protein: CASSLYNMGNYGYTF

V gene: TRBV6-6
D gene: NA
J gene: TRBJ1-1
clone size: few
CDR3 DNA: TGTGCCAGCCTCTCGGGAACTGAAGCTTTCTTT
CDR3 protein: CASLSGTEAFF

V gene: TRBV7-9
D gene: TRBD1
J gene: TRBJ2-5
clone size: NA
CDR3 DNA: TGTGCCAGCAGCACCGGGACAGGGGCAATTGAGACCCAGTACTTC
CDR3 protein: CASSTGTGAIETQYF

V gene: TRBV18
D gene: TRBD1
J gene: TRBJ1-2
clone size: once
CDR3 DNA: TGTGCCAGCTCACCAGAGGGACAGGGGCCCGACGGCTATGGCTACACCTTC
CDR3 protein: CASSPEGQGPDGYGYTF

V gene: TRBV4-3
D gene: NA
J gene: TRBJ1-6
clone size: NA
CDR3 DNA: TGCGCCAGCAGCCCCCGACAGGCCCTGGGGAATTCACCCCTCCACTTT
CDR3 protein: CASSPRQALGNSPLHF

V gene: TRBV7-3
D gene: NA
J gene: TRBJ1-3
clone size: NA
CDR3 DNA: TGTGCTAGCAGCTTAAGGGCGGGGTCCGGAAACACCATATATTTT
CDR3 protein: CASSLRAGSGNTIYF

V gene: TRBV10-1
D gene: TRBD1
J gene: TRBJ1-1
clone size: once
CDR3 DNA: TGCGCCAGCAGTGAACAGGGGGGCACTGAAGCTTTCTTT
CDR3 protein: CASSEQGGTEAFF

V gene: TRBV6-5
D gene: NA
J gene: TRBJ1-5
clone size: NA
CDR3 DNA: TGTGCCAGCAGACTTACAGGAGCTAGCAATCAGCCCCAGCATTTT
CDR3 protein: CASRLTGASNQPQHF

V gene: TRBV7-6
D gene: NA
J gene: TRBJ1-2
clone size: NA
CDR3 DNA: TGTGCCAGCAGCTTAGGAGCATCCGGGACTACTAACTATGGCTACACCTTC
CDR3 protein: CASSLGASGTTNYGYTF

V gene: TRBV19
D gene: NA
J gene: TRBJ2-3
clone size: NA
CDR3 DNA: TGTGCCAGTAGTATGGAGGACACAGATACGCAGTATTTT
CDR3 protein: CASSMEDTDTQYF

V gene: TRBV2
D gene: NA
J gene: TRBJ1-2
clone size: once
CDR3 DNA: TGTGCCAGCACGGAGGGGCGCGGCTACACCTTC
CDR3 protein: CASTEGRGYTF

V gene: TRBV19
D gene: TRBD1
J gene: TRBJ2-4
clone size: NA
CDR3 DNA: TGTGCCAGTAGTTTGACAGGGGCGCACATTCAGTACTTC
CDR3 protein: CASSLTGAHIQYF

V gene: TRBV7-2
D gene: NA
J gene: TRBJ1-1
clone size: NA
CDR3 DNA: TGTGCCAGCAGCTCAGGACAGAGGACTGAAGCTTTCTTT
CDR3 protein: CASSSGQRTEAFF

V gene: TRBV10-3
D gene: NA
J gene: TRBJ1-2
clone size: NA
CDR3 DNA: TGTGCCATCAGGCCTGCAGGGGAGCATGGCTACACCTTC
CDR3 protein: CAIRPAGEHGYTF

V gene: TRBV28
D gene: NA
J gene: TRBJ1-3
clone size: NA
CDR3 DNA: TGTGCCAGCAGCCTCCGGAGGTCTGGAAACACCATATATTTT
CDR3 protein: CASSLRRSGNTIYF

V gene: TRBV5-1
D gene: TRBD1
J gene: TRBJ1-3
clone size: NA
CDR3 DNA: TGCGCCAGCAGCCTAGACAGGGGAGGCTCTGGAAACACCATATATTTT
CDR3 protein: CASSLDRGGSGNTIYF

V gene: TRBV7-2
D gene: NA
J gene: TRBJ1-6
clone size: once
CDR3 DNA: TGTGCCAGCAGCTTAGTGCACAGCTCCTATAATTCACCCCTCCACTTT
CDR3 protein: CASSLVHSSYNSPLHF

V gene: TRBV6-5
D gene: NA
J gene: TRBJ2-7
clone size: few
CDR3 DNA: TGTGCCAGCACCCTTCCCCTTTCCTACGAGCAGTACTTC
CDR3 protein: CASTLPLSYEQYF

V gene: TRBV11-2
D gene: NA
J gene: TRBJ1-6
clone size: once
CDR3 DNA: TGTGCCAGCAGCCTACCGTCCCCCTATAATTCACCCCTCCACTTT
CDR3 protein: CASSLPSPYNSPLHF

V gene: TRBV6-5
D gene: NA
J gene: TRBJ1-1
clone size: NA
CDR3 DNA: TGTGCCAGCAGTGGCAATTTGAACACTGAAGCTTTCTTT
CDR3 protein: CASSGNLNTEAFF

V gene: TRBV19
D gene: TRBD1
J gene: TRBJ2-7
clone size: few
CDR3 DNA: TGTGCCAGTAAAAAAAACAGGGGGCTGACCTACGAGCAGTACTTC
CDR3 protein: CASKKNRGLTYEQYF

V gene: TRBV5-1
D gene: NA
J gene: TRBJ2-7
clone size: NA
CDR3 DNA: TGCGCCAGCAGCTTGTTCAGGGAACACTACGAGCAGTACTTC
CDR3 protein: CASSLFREHYEQYF

V gene: TRBV5-6
D gene: NA
J gene: TRBJ1-2
clone size: few
CDR3 DNA: TGTGCCAGCAGCCCCTGGTCTAGAGGAGATGGCTACACCTTC
CDR3 protein: CASSPWSRGDGYTF

V gene: TRBV28
D gene: NA
J gene: TRBJ2-7
clone size: NA
CDR3 DNA: TGTGCCAGCGCGAACAGGGACGAGCAGTACTTC
CDR3 protein: CASANRDEQYF

V gene: TRBV13
D gene: TRBD2
J gene: TRBJ2-7
clone size: NA
CDR3 DNA: TGTGCCAGCAGATCACTAGCGGGGGTGAACGAGCAGTACTTC
CDR3 protein: CASRSLAGVNEQYF

V gene: TRBV7-2
D gene: NA
J gene: TRBJ2-5
clone size: NA
CDR3 DNA: TGTGCCAGCAGCTTAGGTCTCCTCCAAGAGACCCAGTACTTC
CDR3 protein: CASSLGLLQETQYF

V gene: TRBV5-5
D gene: TRBD1
J gene: TRBJ1-5
clone size: once
CDR3 DNA: TGTGCCAGCAGCCAGGGGGCTGGAGGTCAGCCCCAGCATTTT
CDR3 protein: CASSQGAGGQPQHF

V gene: TRBV14
D gene: NA
J gene: TRBJ2-6
clone size: NA
CDR3 DNA: TGTGCCAGCAGCCAACTGCAATGGGGGGAAACTGGGGCCAACGTCCTGACTTTC
CDR3 protein: CASSQLQWGETGANVLTF

V gene: TRBV19
D gene: TRBD2
J gene: TRBJ2-7
clone size: NA
CDR3 DNA: TGTGCCAGTAGTATGTTCCCGCGGGGGGGAACGGCATACGAGCAGTACTTC
CDR3 protein: CASSMFPRGGTAYEQYF

V gene: TRBV19
D gene: TRBD1
J gene: TRBJ1-5
clone size: NA
CDR3 DNA: TGTGCCAGTAGTTATGGGACAGTTAATCAGCCCCAGCATTTT
CDR3 protein: CASSYGTVNQPQHF

V gene: TRBV28
D gene: TRBD1
J gene: TRBJ2-5
clone size: NA
CDR3 DNA: TGTGCCAGCAGGGGGGGGGACAGGGTAATGGAGACCCAGTACTTC
CDR3 protein: CASRGGDRVMETQYF

V gene: TRBV7-2
D gene: NA
J gene: TRBJ2-5
clone size: NA
CDR3 DNA: TGTGCCAGCAGCCTAGGTAGCGAGACCCAGTACTTC
CDR3 protein: CASSLGSETQYF

V gene: TRBV7-9
D gene: NA
J gene: TRBJ1-6
clone size: NA
CDR3 DNA: TGTGCCAGCAGCTTATCGAGCTCCTATAATTCACCCCTCCACTTT
CDR3 protein: CASSLSSSYNSPLHF

V gene: TRBV19
D gene: NA
J gene: TRBJ2-1
clone size: NA
CDR3 DNA: TGTGCCAGTAGTATACCTGGGGAGTTTCCCTACAATGAGCAGTTCTTC
CDR3 protein: CASSIPGEFPYNEQFF

V gene: TRBV11-2
D gene: NA
J gene: TRBJ1-1
clone size: NA
CDR3 DNA: TGTGCCAGCAGCTTAGAAGGAGCCAACACTGAAGCTTTCTTT
CDR3 protein: CASSLEGANTEAFF

V gene: TRBV7-9
D gene: NA
J gene: TRBJ1-3
clone size: NA
CDR3 DNA: TGTTCCAGCACCCGAGACAACTCTGGAAACACCATATATTTT
CDR3 protein: CSSTRDNSGNTIYF

V gene: TRBV6-1
D gene: NA
J gene: TRBJ2-5
clone size: NA
CDR3 DNA: TGTGCCAGCAGTTATCTTCGGGGGCAAGAGACCCAGTACTTC
CDR3 protein: CASSYLRGQETQYF

V gene: TRBV11-2
D gene: NA
J gene: TRBJ1-2
clone size: NA
CDR3 DNA: TGTGCCAGCAGCTTAGATCCGGGTAGCTATGGCTACACCTTC
CDR3 protein: CASSLDPGSYGYTF

V gene: TRBV4-1
D gene: TRBD2
J gene: TRBJ2-3
clone size: NA
CDR3 DNA: TGCGCCAGCAGCCTAGGACTAGCGGGGGGGTCTAGCACAGATACGCAGTATTTT
CDR3 protein: CASSLGLAGGSSTDTQYF

V gene: TRBV5-4
D gene: TRBD1
J gene: TRBJ1-1
clone size: NA
CDR3 DNA: TGTGCCAGCAGCTTGGTTACAGGGGGGGACACTGAAGCTTTCTTT
CDR3 protein: CASSLVTGGDTEAFF

V gene: TRBV5-4
D gene: TRBD1
J gene: TRBJ2-1
clone size: few
CDR3 DNA: TGTGCCAGCAGCTTGGACGGGACAGGGTCCTACAATGAGCAGTTCTTC
CDR3 protein: CASSLDGTGSYNEQFF

V gene: TRBV4-2
D gene: TRBD1
J gene: TRBJ1-1
clone size: NA
CDR3 DNA: TGTGCCAGCAGCCCCAGTCCCGGGACAGGGGGCGCGAGGTCTGAAGCTTTCTTT
CDR3 protein: CASSPSPGTGGARSEAFF

V gene: TRBV28
D gene: TRBD1
J gene: TRBJ1-1
clone size: NA
CDR3 DNA: TGTGCCAGCAGTCCGCCAGGGGGTGGGTACACTGAAGCTTTCTTT
CDR3 protein: CASSPPGGGYTEAFF

V gene: TRBV12-5
D gene: NA
J gene: TRBJ1-5
clone size: once
CDR3 DNA: TGTGCTAGTGGTTTGCCCTGCGGGGTTCATTTTCAGCCCCAGCATTTT
CDR3 protein: CASGLPCGVHFQPQHF

V gene: TRBV10-3
D gene: NA
J gene: TRBJ2-5
clone size: NA
CDR3 DNA: TGTGCCATCAGGTTGGGGGCCCGAGAGACCCAGTACTTC
CDR3 protein: CAIRLGARETQYF

V gene: TRBV9
D gene: NA
J gene: TRBJ2-3
clone size: NA
CDR3 DNA: TGTGCCAGCAGCCACGGGCGGGCTAGCACAGATACGCAGTATTTT
CDR3 protein: CASSHGRASTDTQYF

V gene: TRBV11-2
D gene: NA
J gene: TRBJ2-5
clone size: few
CDR3 DNA: TGTGCCAGCAGCTTAGATTATAGCAGAGCTTACCAAGAGACCCAGTACTTC
CDR3 protein: CASSLDYSRAYQETQYF

V gene: TRBV7-6
D gene: TRBD1
J gene: TRBJ2-5
clone size: NA
CDR3 DNA: TGTGCCAGCAGCTTAGCTGACAGGGGGTCCCACCAAGAGACCCAGTACTTC
CDR3 protein: CASSLADRGSHQETQYF